The 17 T cell receptor beta chains below come from one sample, sequenced in a study of T cells in women clearing cervical HPV infection. TCRdb's table, derived via immunoSEQ multiplex PCR, lists solely in-frame clones and lacks some. The sample's table shows under 35,000 clones. Sequencing was performed on blood buffy coat. The source is a woman between 18 and 75 years old with a cervical HPV16 infection that either progressed to CIN3+ or cleared (not recorded which).

On this clone itself: Coverage ceases 3 residues before the CDR3 finishes, and the germline J gene fills in the end. The chain carries TRBV5-1 and TRBJ2-5; possibly TRBD2 for D (7 bases). This CDR3 has 14 amino acids. The V gene lost 4 bases and the J gene lost 3 bases, with 13 bases spanning the gap. The germline V gene encodes CDR1 SGHRS and CDR2 YFSETQ. This chain's CDR3 is CASSVGGGEETQYF. The DNA read from the CDR3 is TGCGCCAGCAGCGTTGGGGGGGGCGAAGAGACC. The full variable domain, with the rest looked up from reference TRBV5-1 and TRBJ2-5, is KAGVTQTPRYLIKTRGQQVTLSCSPISGHRSVSWYQQTPGQGLQFLFEYFSETQRNKGNFPGRFSGRQFSNSRSEMNVSTLELGDSALYLCASSVGGGEETQYFGPGTRLLVL.

In regard to this clone: The read is 3 residues too short to cover the CDR3 end, so that end is filled in from the germline J gene. The chain combines TRBV6-2 or TRBV6-3 with TRBJ2-3; no firm D call. Trimming took off 7 bases at V and 0 bases at J, with 11 bases between the two ends. Germline lookup yields CDR1 MNHEY and CDR2 SVGEGT. The CDR3 runs to 14 residues. The CDR3 region is CASKGVASTDTQYF. CDR3 DNA, as far as it was read: TGTGCCAGCAAGGGCGTCGCTAGCACAGATACG.

With respect to this clone: Read coverage stops 3 residues before the CDR3 terminus; the germline J gene supplies the remainder. J is TRBJ2-3 and V is TRBV6-2 or TRBV6-3; D may be TRBD2 (6 bases). Trimming shortened V by 5 bases and J by 0 bases, and 15 bases separated the two germline ends. The CDR3 loop spans 16 amino acids. Germline CDR1 MNHEY, CDR2 SVGEGT. The CDR3 is CASSPWDWQSTDTQYF. CDR3 DNA (partial): TGTGCCAGCAGTCCGTGGGACTGGCAGAGCACAGATACG.

Concerning this clone: With the read ending 3 residues before the CDR3 end, the germline J gene is used to fill in that end. This sequence joins TRBV10-2 and TRBJ2-2; 8 bases are a match to TRBD2. This CDR3 contains 15 residues. CDR1 is WSHSY and CDR2 is SAAADI in the germline V gene. V lost 6 bases and J lost 7; bases outside the gene matches: 10. Partial CDR3 DNA: TGCGCCAGCAGGTTTGCGGGGGGCGAAGGCGGGGAG. Its protein is CASRFAGGEGGE. The entire CDR3 protein reads CASRFAGGEGGELFF.

On this clone: The sequenced fragment ends 3 residues before the CDR3 boundary, so the rest is inferred from the germline J gene. This chain joins TRBV20-1 and TRBJ2-5, with 10 bases that match TRBD2. This CDR3 is built from 16 residues. Germline CDR1 is DFQATT and CDR2 is SNEGSKA (reference sequence). J gave up 1 base and V 0 bases, and 5 bases lay outside the gene matches. The CDR3 DNA, read in part, is TGCAGTGCTAGAGATCAGCGGGGGGGACTCCAAGAGACC. Translating gives CSARDQRGGLQET. The entire CDR3 protein is CSARDQRGGLQETQYF.

A note on this clone: Read data end 3 residues before the CDR3 end; the end is taken from the germline J gene. The gene calls are TRBV19 and TRBJ2-7, with a weak D call TRBD1 (6 bases). This CDR3 has 14 residues. V was shortened by 1 base and J by 1 base, with 8 bases between the two germline ends. The germline gives CDR1 LNHDA, CDR2 SQIVND (reference sequence). CDR3 sequence reads: CASSIVDRSYEQYF. The part of the CDR3 DNA that was read is TGTGCCAGTAGTATAGTAGACAGGTCCTACGAG. The complete variable domain, with remaining parts taken from reference TRBV19 and TRBJ2-7, reads DGGITQSPKYLFRKEGQNVTLSCEQNLNHDAMYWYRQDPGQGLRLIYYSQIVNDFQKGDIAEGYSVSREKKESFPLTVTSAQKNPTAFYLCASSIVDRSYEQYFGPGTRLTVT.

A word on this clone: The CDR3 end lies 3 residues beyond the end of the read and is filled in from the germline J gene. The rearrangement uses TRBV19 and TRBJ2-2; 9 bases agree with TRBD1. The CDR3 totals 15 residues. The J segment lost 1 base and the V segment lost 5 bases, leaving 2 bases of the junction unmatched. Per germline, CDR1 LNHDA and CDR2 SQIVND (reference sequence). CDR3 residues: CASSGGQGNTGELFF. The sequenced part of the CDR3 DNA is TGTGCCAGTAGTGGGGGACAGGGGAACACCGGGGAG.

Partial CDR3 DNA: TGTGCCAGCAGCCCCTACAGGGTTAACACTGAA. Encoded protein: CASSPYRVNTE. The full-length CDR3 reads as CASSPYRVNTEAFF. The rearrangement joins TRBV7-2 to TRBJ1-1; D may be TRBD1 (6 bases). The sequenced fragment ends 3 residues before the CDR3 boundary, so the rest is inferred from the germline J gene. With 5 bases removed from V and 2 bases from J, the gap between germline ends came to 12 bases. CDR1 SGHTA and CDR2 FQGNSA come from the germline V gene. CDR3 length: 14 amino acids.

To note about this clone: Read data end 3 residues before the CDR3 end; the end is taken from the germline J gene. V and J are TRBV7-3 and TRBJ2-5, with 8 nucleotides matching TRBD2. CDR1 is SGHTA and CDR2 is FQGTGA in the germline V gene. The CDR3 totals 16 residues. J was trimmed by 7 bases and V by 2 bases; bases with no gene match: 12. The sequenced CDR3 bases are TGTGCCAGCAGCTTACGGCCAGTAGCGGGGTCCACGACC. This codes for CASSLRPVAGSTT. The whole CDR3 protein is CASSLRPVAGSTTQYF. Using reference TRBV7-3 and TRBJ2-5 for the parts outside the CDR3, the full variable domain is GAGVSQTPSNKVTEKGKYVELRCDPISGHTALYWYRQSLGQGPEFLIYFQGTGAADDSGLPNDRFFAVRPEGSVSTLKIQRTERGDSAVYLCASSLRPVAGSTTQYFGPGTRLLVL.

Concerning this clone: Coverage ceases 3 residues before the CDR3 finishes, and the germline J gene fills in the end. The chain uses TRBV7-2 and TRBJ2-2, with D unresolved. Looked up from germline, CDR1 is SGHTA and CDR2 is FQGNSA. Trimming left V 5 bases short and J 6 bases short, with 7 bases between. This CDR3 has 12 residues. The CDR3 DNA, read in part, is TGTGCCAGCAGCATCGTCGCCGGGGAG. Amino acids: CASSIVAGE. The entire CDR3 sequence reads CASSIVAGELFF.

About this clone itself: The CDR3 is cut off 3 residues early in the read; its end comes from the germline J gene. This chain links TRBV19 with TRBJ2-1; 7 bases are a match to TRBD1. The junction had 9 bases not matched to a gene; V was cut back by 5 bases and J by 5 bases. CDR1 LNHDA and CDR2 SQIVND come from the germline V gene (reference sequence). There are 15 residues in the CDR3. CDR3 DNA (partial): TGTGCCAGTAGTTCCCGACAGGGTGACCACAATGAG. Translating gives CASSSRQGDHNE. The whole CDR3 reads CASSSRQGDHNEQFF.

Of note for this clone: The DNA ends 3 residues before the CDR3 does, and the rest of the CDR3 is filled in from the germline J gene. This rearrangement joins TRBV6-4 to TRBJ2-6; 8 bases match TRBD1. V lost 2 bases to trimming and J lost 4 bases; unmatched junction nucleotides: 1. This CDR3 has 15 amino acids. Germline V gene sequence: CDR1 MRHNA, CDR2 SNTAGT. The covered CDR3 bases are TGTGCCAGCAGTGACAACAGGGGGGGGGCCAACGTC. As protein: CASSDNRGGANV. The complete CDR3 sequence is CASSDNRGGANVLTF.

Points on this clone: Read coverage stops 3 residues before the CDR3 terminus; the germline J gene supplies the remainder. This chain connects TRBV2 to TRBJ1-6; 10 nucleotides line up with TRBD1. In germline, CDR1 is SNHLY, CDR2 FYNNEI. The V and J ends lost 6 bases and 10 bases, in that order; junction bases with no gene match: 6. The CDR3 covers 14 residues. The DNA read from the CDR3 is TGTGCCAGCAGCTGGGACAGGGGAAGGTCACCC. Amino acids: CASSWDRGRSP. The full-length CDR3 reads as CASSWDRGRSPLHF.

Notes on this clone: Read sequence stops 3 residues before the CDR3 end, and the germline J gene provides the missing end. The chain combines TRBV27 with TRBJ2-7; D gene unclear. The germline V and J ends were trimmed by 5 bases and 2 bases, with 13 bases remaining between them. In germline, CDR1 is MNHEY, CDR2 SMNVEV (reference sequence). The CDR3 covers 14 residues. CDR3 sequence reads: CASSERGSAYEQYF. The part of the CDR3 DNA that was read is TGTGCCAGCAGTGAACGTGGCAGTGCCTACGAG.

About this clone itself: From the germline J gene comes the end of the CDR3, since the read stops 3 residues before it. The chain recombines TRBV5-1 with TRBJ1-5; tentative D call: TRBD1 (6 bases). Germline V lookup: CDR1 SGHRS, CDR2 YFSETQ. CDR3 size: 16 residues. V was pared by 4 bases and J by 8 bases, with 22 bases between. The CDR3 DNA, read in part, is TGCGCCAGCAGCGAGGTGGGGTTGGGGGCGGAGGAGCCC. It specifies CASSEVGLGAEEP. The whole CDR3 protein reads CASSEVGLGAEEPQHF.

Details on this clone: The CDR3 end lies 3 residues beyond the end of the read and is filled in from the germline J gene. The genes are TRBV5-4 and TRBJ1-6; TRBD1 is a possible D gene (6 bases). CDR3 length equals 13 residues. V was pared by 3 bases and J by 9 bases, with 10 bases between. Per the germline V gene, CDR1 is SGHNT and CDR2 is YYREEE (reference sequence). The CDR3 loop is CASSSGQLSPLHF. The DNA read from the CDR3 is TGTGCCAGCAGCTCAGGACAGCTTTCACCC.

Comments on this clone: Coverage ceases 3 residues before the CDR3 finishes, and the germline J gene fills in the end. The V call is TRBV6-4, the J call TRBJ2-2; possible D gene TRBD2, 6 bases. The CDR3 extends over 14 amino acids. CDR1 is MRHNA, CDR2 SNTAGT, per germline. V lost 3 bases to trimming and J lost 4 bases, with 9 bases between them. The CDR3 is CASSEVGGTGELFF. The sequenced part of the CDR3 DNA is TGTGCCAGCAGTGAGGTGGGGGGCACCGGGGAG.